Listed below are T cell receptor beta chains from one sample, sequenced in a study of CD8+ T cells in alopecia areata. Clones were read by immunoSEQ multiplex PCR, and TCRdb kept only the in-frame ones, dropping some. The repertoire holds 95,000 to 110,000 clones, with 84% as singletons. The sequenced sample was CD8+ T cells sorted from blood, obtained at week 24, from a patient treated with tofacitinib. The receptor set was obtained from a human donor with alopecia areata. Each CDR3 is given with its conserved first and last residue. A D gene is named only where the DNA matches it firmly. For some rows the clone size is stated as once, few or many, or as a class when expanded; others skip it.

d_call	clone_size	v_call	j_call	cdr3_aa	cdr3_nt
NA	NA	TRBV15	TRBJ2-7	CATSRDVFYEQYF	TGTGCCACCAGCAGAGATGTGTTCTACGAGCAGTACTTC
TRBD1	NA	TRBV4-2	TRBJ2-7	CASSQEGAGGADEQYF	TGTGCCAGCAGCCAAGAGGGGGCAGGGGGCGCGGACGAGCAGTACTTC
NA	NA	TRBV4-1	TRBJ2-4	CASSQDHGEQLLGDIQYF	TGCGCCAGCAGCCAAGATCACGGTGAGCAGCTCCTAGGCGACATTCAGTACTTC
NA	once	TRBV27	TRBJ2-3	CASRITDTQYF	TGTGCCAGCAGGATCACAGATACGCAGTATTTT
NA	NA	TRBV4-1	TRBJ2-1	CASSQEPITTTLYNEQFF	TGCGCCAGCAGCCAAGAACCTATCACAACAACCTTATACAATGAGCAGTTCTTC
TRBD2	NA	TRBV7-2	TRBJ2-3	CASSLVTSGIMEYF	TGTGCCAGCAGCTTAGTAACTAGCGGGATCATGGAGTATTTT
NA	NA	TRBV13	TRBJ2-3	CASSLGRGGTDTQYF	TGTGCCAGCAGCTTAGGCAGGGGGGGCACAGATACGCAGTATTTT
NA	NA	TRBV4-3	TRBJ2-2	CASSRDPATGELFF	TGCGCCAGCAGCCGAGACCCGGCGACCGGGGAGCTGTTTTTT
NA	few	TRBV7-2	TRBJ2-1	CASSLDWEQFF	TGTGCCAGCAGCTTGGACTGGGAGCAGTTCTTC
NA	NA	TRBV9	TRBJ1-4	CASSVLESTNEKLFF	TGTGCCAGCAGCGTCTTGGAATCAACTAATGAAAAACTGTTTTTT
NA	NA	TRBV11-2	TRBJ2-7	CASSLDLTRAATYEQYF	TGTGCCAGCAGCTTAGATCTAACGCGAGCGGCCACCTACGAGCAGTACTTC
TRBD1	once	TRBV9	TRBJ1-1	CASSSEGQGGTEAFF	TGTGCCAGCAGCTCAGAAGGACAGGGAGGCACTGAAGCTTTCTTT
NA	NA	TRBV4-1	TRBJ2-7	CASSLTPTSLDEQYF	TGCGCCAGCAGCCTAACCCCGACTAGTCTCGACGAGCAGTACTTC
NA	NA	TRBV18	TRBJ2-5	CASSPSNTAQETQYF	TGTGCCAGCTCACCAAGTAATACAGCACAAGAGACCCAGTACTTC
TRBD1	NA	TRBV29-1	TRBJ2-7	CSVGDSAYEQYF	TGCAGCGTGGGGGACAGTGCCTACGAGCAGTACTTC
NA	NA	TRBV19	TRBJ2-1	CASRVAGLDNEQFF	TGTGCCAGTCGCGTCGCTGGGTTGGACAATGAGCAGTTCTTC
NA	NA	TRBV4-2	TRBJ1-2	CASSQDVQGYTF	TGTGCCAGCAGCCAAGATGTCCAAGGCTACACCTTC
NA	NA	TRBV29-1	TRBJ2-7	CSVEGGTPYEQYF	TGCAGCGTTGAAGGGGGGACCCCCTACGAGCAGTACTTC
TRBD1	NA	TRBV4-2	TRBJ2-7	CASSQEGQGALYEQYF	TGTGCCAGCAGCCAAGAGGGACAGGGGGCTCTCTACGAGCAGTACTTC
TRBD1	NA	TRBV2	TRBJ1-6	CASRDRSSYNSPLHF	TGTGCCAGCAGGGACAGGAGCTCCTATAATTCACCCCTCCACTTT
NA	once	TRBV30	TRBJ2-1	CAWKVGPGQQFF	TGTGCCTGGAAGGTCGGGCCAGGCCAGCAGTTCTTC
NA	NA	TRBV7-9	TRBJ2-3	CASSFQVAGGSSPGEYF	NA
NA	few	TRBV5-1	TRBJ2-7	CASSLGQGNYEQYF	TGCGCCAGCAGCTTGGGGCAGGGGAACTACGAGCAGTACTTC
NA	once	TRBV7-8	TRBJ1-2	CASSLVRLSENYGYTF	TGTGCCAGCAGCTTAGTTCGCCTCTCAGAAAACTATGGCTACACCTTC
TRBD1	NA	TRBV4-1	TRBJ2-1	CASSQGTGESPHAQFF	TGCGCCAGCAGCCAAGGGACAGGGGAATCCCCACACGCGCAGTTCTTC
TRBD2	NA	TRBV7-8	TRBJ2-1	CASSPGTSFGNEQFF	TGTGCCAGCAGCCCAGGGACTAGCTTCGGCAATGAGCAGTTCTTC
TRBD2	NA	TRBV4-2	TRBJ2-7	CASSQESGGATYEQYF	TGTGCCAGCAGCCAAGAAAGCGGGGGGGCAACCTACGAGCAGTACTTC
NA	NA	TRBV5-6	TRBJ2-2	CASSSGQWGTGELFF	TGTGCCAGCAGCTCCGGGCAGTGGGGCACCGGGGAGCTGTTTTTT
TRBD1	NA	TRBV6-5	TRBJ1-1	CASSYKETGGLEAFF	TGTGCCAGCAGTTACAAGGAGACAGGGGGCCTTGAAGCTTTCTTT
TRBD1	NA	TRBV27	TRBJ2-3	CASSLGTVSTDTQYF	TGTGCCAGCAGTTTAGGGACAGTTAGCACAGATACGCAGTATTTT
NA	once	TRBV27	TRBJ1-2	CASSLSPGGFYGYTF	TGTGCCAGCAGTTTATCGCCGGGGGGATTTTATGGCTACACCTTC